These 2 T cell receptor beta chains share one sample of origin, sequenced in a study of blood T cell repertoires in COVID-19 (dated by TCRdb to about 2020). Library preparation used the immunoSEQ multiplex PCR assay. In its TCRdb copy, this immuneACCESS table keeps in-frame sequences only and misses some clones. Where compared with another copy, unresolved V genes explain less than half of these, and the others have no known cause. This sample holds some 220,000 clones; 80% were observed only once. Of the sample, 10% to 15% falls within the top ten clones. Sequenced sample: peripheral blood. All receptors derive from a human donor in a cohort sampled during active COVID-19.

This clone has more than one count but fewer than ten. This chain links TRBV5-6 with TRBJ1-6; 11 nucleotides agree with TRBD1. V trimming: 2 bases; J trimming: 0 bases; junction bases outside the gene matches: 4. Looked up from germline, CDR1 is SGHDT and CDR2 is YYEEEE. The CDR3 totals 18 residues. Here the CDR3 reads CASSFGTGGSSYNSPLHF. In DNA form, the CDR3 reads TGTGCCAGCAGCTTCGGGACAGGGGGAAGCTCCTATAATTCACCCCTCCACTTT.

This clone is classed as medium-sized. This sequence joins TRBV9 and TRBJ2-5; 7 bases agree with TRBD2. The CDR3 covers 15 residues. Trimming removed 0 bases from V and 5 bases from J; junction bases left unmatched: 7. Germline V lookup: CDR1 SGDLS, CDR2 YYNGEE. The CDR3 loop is CASSVGEGSWETQYF. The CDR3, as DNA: TGTGCCAGCAGCGTAGGGGAGGGTAGTTGGGAGACCCAGTACTTC.